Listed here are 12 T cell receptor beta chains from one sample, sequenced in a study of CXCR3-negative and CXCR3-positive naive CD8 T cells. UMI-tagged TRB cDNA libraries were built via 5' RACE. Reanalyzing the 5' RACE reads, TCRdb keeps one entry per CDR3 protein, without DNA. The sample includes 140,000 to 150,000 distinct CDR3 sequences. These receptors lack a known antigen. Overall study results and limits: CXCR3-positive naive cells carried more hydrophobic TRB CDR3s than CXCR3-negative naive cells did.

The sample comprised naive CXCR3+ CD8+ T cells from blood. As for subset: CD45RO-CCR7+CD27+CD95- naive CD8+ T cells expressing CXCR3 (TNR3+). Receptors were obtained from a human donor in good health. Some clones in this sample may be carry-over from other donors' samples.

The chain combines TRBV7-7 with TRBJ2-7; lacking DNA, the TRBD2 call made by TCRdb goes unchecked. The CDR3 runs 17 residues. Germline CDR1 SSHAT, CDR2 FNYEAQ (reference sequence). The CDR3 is CASSPTPYGESDYEQYF. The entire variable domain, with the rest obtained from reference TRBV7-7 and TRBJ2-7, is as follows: GAGVSQSPRYKVTKRGQDVTLRCDPISSHATLYWYQQALGQGPEFLTYFNYEAQPDKSGLPSDRFSAERPEGSISTLTIQRTEQRDSAMYRCASSPTPYGESDYEQYFGPGTRLTVT.

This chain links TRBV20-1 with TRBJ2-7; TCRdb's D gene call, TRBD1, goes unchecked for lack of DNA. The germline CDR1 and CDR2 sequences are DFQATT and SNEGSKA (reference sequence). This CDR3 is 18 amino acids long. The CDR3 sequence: CSARDLSDRGLFQYEQYF.

The chain's CDR3 is CASSPFRDSNTGELFF. The chain recombines TRBV7-2 with TRBJ2-2; TCRdb's D call of TRBD1 is untestable without DNA. CDR3 length: 16 residues. Per the germline V gene, CDR1 is SGHTA and CDR2 is FQGNSA.

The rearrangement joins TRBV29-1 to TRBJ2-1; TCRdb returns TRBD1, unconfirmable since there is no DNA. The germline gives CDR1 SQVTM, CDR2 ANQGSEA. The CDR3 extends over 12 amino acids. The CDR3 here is CSHGTGEAEQFF.

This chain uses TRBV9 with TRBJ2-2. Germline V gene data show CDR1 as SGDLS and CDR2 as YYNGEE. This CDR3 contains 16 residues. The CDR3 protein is CASSVATGQLTGELFF.

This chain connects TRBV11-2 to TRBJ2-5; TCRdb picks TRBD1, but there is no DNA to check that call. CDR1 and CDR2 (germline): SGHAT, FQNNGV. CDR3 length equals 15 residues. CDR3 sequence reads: CASSFLDRGQETQYF.

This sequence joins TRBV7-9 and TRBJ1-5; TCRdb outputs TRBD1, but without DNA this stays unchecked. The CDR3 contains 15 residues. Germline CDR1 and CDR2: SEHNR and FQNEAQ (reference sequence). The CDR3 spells CASSGSDRGKQPQHF.

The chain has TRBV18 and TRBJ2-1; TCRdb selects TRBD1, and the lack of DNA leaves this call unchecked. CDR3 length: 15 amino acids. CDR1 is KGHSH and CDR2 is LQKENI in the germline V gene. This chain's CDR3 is CASSRGQGSYNEQFF.

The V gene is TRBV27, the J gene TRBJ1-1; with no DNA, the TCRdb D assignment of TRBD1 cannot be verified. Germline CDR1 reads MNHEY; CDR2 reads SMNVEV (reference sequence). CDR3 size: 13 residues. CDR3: CASRTGVYTEAFF.

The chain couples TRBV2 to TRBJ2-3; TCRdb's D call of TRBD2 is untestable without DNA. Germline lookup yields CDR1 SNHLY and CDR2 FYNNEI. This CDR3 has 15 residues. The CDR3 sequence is CASTKTPSDKGAQYF. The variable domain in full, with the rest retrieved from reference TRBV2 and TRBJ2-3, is EPEVTQTPSHQVTQMGQEVILRCVPISNHLYFYWYRQILGQKVEFLVSFYNNEISEKSEIFDDQFSVERPDGSNFTLKIRSTKLEDSAMYFCASTKTPSDKGAQYFGPGTRLTVL.

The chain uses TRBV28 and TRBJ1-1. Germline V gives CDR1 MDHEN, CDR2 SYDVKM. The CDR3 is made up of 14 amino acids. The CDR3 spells CASSLTQMNTEAFF.

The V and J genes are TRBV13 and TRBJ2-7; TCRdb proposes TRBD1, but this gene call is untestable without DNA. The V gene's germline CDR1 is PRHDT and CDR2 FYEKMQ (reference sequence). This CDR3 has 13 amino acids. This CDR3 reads CASSSTGTYEQYF.